The TCR beta chain described here comes from a study of STAT5B mutations in CD4+ large granular lymphocyte leukemia. The overall study: The CDR3 'QG' motif was associated with a particular HLA allele among healthy donors. Findings and limits, study-wide: Patient CD4-sorted repertoires stayed more clonal than healthy ones after leukemic-clone removal.

Germline CDR1 reads MNHNY; CDR2 reads SVGAGI (reference sequence). Trimming at V came to 6 bases and at J to 5 bases, leaving 8 bases not matched to a gene. CDR3 length equals 14 residues. Profiled with immunoSEQ multiplex PCR; TCRdb holds only in-frame clones, not every one. The sample holds tens of thousands of clones, 87% seen once. Details on this clone: Its target is unknown.

The chain employs TRBV6-6 and TRBJ2-3; 7 positions match TRBD1. The TCR originated in a human donor in good health. The sequenced sample consisted of CD4+ T cells from blood buffy coats. The DNA for the CDR3 is TGTGCCAGCAGCTCGACAGGGTTAATAGATACGCAGTATTTT. Its translation: CASSSTGLIDTQYF.